Listed below are T cell receptor beta chains from one sample, sequenced in a study of blood T cell repertoires in COVID-19. The assay was immunoSEQ multiplex PCR, and TCRdb's table has in-frame clones only and misses some. The table lists about 65,000 clones, over 75% of them singletons, with under 15% in the top ten. Sequencing was done on a sample of peripheral blood. These TCRs come from an elderly man with acute or convalescent COVID-19. Each CDR3 is given without its conserved first and last residue. Size values are once, few and many counts, or a class for expanded clones, and some rows have none.

>-|TRBV5-1|TRBJ2-7
ASSPQGREQY
>-|TRBV6-5|TRBJ1-5
ASTGGQGPGPQH
>-|TRBV11-3|TRBJ2-3
ASSRAGGTDTQY
>-|TRBV13|TRBJ1-2
ASSVRQGRGGYT
>-|TRBV11-2|TRBJ1-1
ASSAGLPGTEAF
>-|TRBV19|TRBJ1-2
ASSIIGGGIINGYT
>-|TRBV28|TRBJ2-5
ASSFMVTGIQETQY
>-|TRBV21-1|TRBJ1-2
ASSTETDKSYGYT
>-|TRBV2|TRBJ2-4
APDRGRGNIQY
>-|TRBV14|TRBJ1-1
ASSQFNEAF
>-|TRBV2|TRBJ2-2
ASRQGAGTGELF
>-|TRBV14|TRBJ1-6
ASREGGTNSPLH
>-|TRBV12-3/TRBV12-4|TRBJ1-5
ASSFGNQPQH
>once|TRBV24-1|TRBJ2-3
ATSDSLGGTDTQY
>-|TRBV3-1/TRBV3-2|TRBJ1-2
ASSQGTDRGGGYT
>-|TRBV29-1|TRBJ1-2
SGVVNYGYT
>few|TRBV29-1|TRBJ2-2
SVEGLAGGPDGELF
>-|TRBV5-6|TRBJ2-3
ASSRLAGVSTDTQY
>few|TRBV29-1|TRBJ2-5
SVEYNFETQY
>-|TRBV14|TRBJ2-7
ASSQLASWRGVYEQY
>-|TRBV6-1|TRBJ1-2
ASSVGTEGLGYGYT
>-|TRBV28|TRBJ2-1
ATQTVNEQF
>-|TRBV5-1|TRBJ2-7
ASSLALGAYEQY
>-|TRBV2|TRBJ1-1
ASSELWGGMNTEAF
>few|TRBV12-3/TRBV12-4|TRBJ2-6
ASRLGGANVLT
>few|TRBV7-3|TRBJ1-2
ASSYRQGTGYT
>-|TRBV6-2/TRBV6-3|TRBJ1-1
ASSLQGRTTEAF
>few|TRBV19|TRBJ1-4
ASSETGVTNEKLF
>-|TRBV19|TRBJ1-6
ASRAGSSYNSPLH
>-|TRBV18|TRBJ1-4
ASSPLGQGYEKLF
>-|TRBV5-1|TRBJ1-2
ASSFTGGDYGYT
>few|TRBV13|TRBJ1-1
ASSVGTGGYTEAF
>once|TRBV3-1/TRBV3-2|TRBJ1-4
ACGQGQEKLF
>-|TRBV9|TRBJ2-1
ASSGTGFNEQF
>-|TRBV2|TRBJ1-2
ASMRANYGYT
>-|TRBV4-2|TRBJ1-5
ASSPRDRDLLSNQPQH
>-|TRBV5-1|TRBJ1-2
ASSLVPGGSANYGYT
>-|TRBV5-6|TRBJ1-6
ASSLGTGRSPLH
>-|TRBV7-9|TRBJ2-1
ASRPWWGDYNEQF
>-|TRBV3-1/TRBV3-2|TRBJ1-1
ASSHGTVMNTEAF
>once|TRBV27|TRBJ1-1
ASSPRWGDEAF
>-|TRBV6-5|TRBJ1-1
ASSPWQGNAEAF
>-|TRBV5-1|TRBJ1-6
ASSLGNRENSPLH
>-|TRBV2|TRBJ2-2
ASSKVSGGTGELF
>-|TRBV7-9|TRBJ1-5
ASSFSPGQGLGPQH
>-|TRBV3-1/TRBV3-2|TRBJ1-6
ASSQVGQGSSPLH